These T cell receptor beta chains were read from a single sample in a study of breast tumors, draining lymph nodes, adjacent tissues. MiXCR, run by TCRdb on the multiplex PCR reads, gives a single entry per CDR3 protein. Of 150,000 to 250,000 distinct CDR3 sequences listed, 31% are singletons. The sample taken for sequencing was axillary lymph node tissue. Receptor source: a female donor with breast cancer. Some clones in this sample may be carry-over from other donors' samples. Each CDR3 is given with its conserved first and last residue. D genes are given only for firm matches. Expanded clones get a size class; other rows say once, few or many, or leave the size out.

>TRBJ2-7|TRBV6-6|few|-
CASSHERNSYEQYF
TGTGCCAGCAGTCACGAGCGGAATTCCTACGAGCAGTACTTC
>TRBJ1-2|TRBV2|-|-
CASKEAGYGYTF
TGTGCCAGCAAGGAGGCAGGGTATGGCTACACCTTC
>TRBJ2-7|TRBV20-1|many|-
CSAPPGHLSYEQYF
TGCAGTGCCCCGCCCGGACACCTTTCCTACGAGCAGTACTTC
>TRBJ1-5|TRBV4-2|many|-
CASSQGGTRNQPQHF
TGTGCCAGCAGCCAAGGTGGCACAAGGAATCAGCCCCAGCATTTT
>TRBJ2-7|TRBV12-3/TRBV12-4|-|-
CASSFSASSSYAQYF
TGTGCCAGCAGTTTCTCGGCCAGCAGCTCCTACGCGCAGTACTTC
>TRBJ1-6|TRBV20-1|many|TRBD1
CSAREDRGNSPLHF
TGCAGTGCTAGGGAGGACAGGGGAAATTCACCCCTCCACTTT
>TRBJ1-2|TRBV30|many|-
CAWLHRDFGSNYGYTF
TGTGCCTGGCTTCACCGGGACTTCGGGTCTAACTATGGCTACACCTTC
>TRBJ2-3|TRBV10-3|many|TRBD1
CAISESDRGTDTQYF
TGTGCCATCAGTGAGTCAGACAGGGGCACAGATACGCAGTATTTT
>TRBJ2-7|TRBV7-9|-|TRBD2
CASSSPGLPSYEQYF
TGTGCCAGCAGCTCCCCGGGACTACCTTCCTACGAGCAGTACTTC
>TRBJ1-2|TRBV20-1|many|-
CRGVEGEGGYTF
TGCAGGGGAGTCGAGGGTGAAGGCGGCTACACCTTC
>TRBJ2-4|TRBV2|many|-
CASSDEGMSKNIQYF
TGTGCCAGCAGTGATGAGGGCATGTCCAAAAACATTCAGTACTTC
>TRBJ2-1|TRBV2|many|TRBD1
CASSLGTGAYNEQFF
TGTGCCAGCAGTCTCGGGACAGGGGCCTACAATGAGCAGTTCTTC
>TRBJ1-5|TRBV19|many|TRBD1
CASSSAGGREHF
TGTGCCAGTAGTTCCGCAGGGGGCAGGGAGCATTTT
>TRBJ2-7|TRBV6-2/TRBV6-3|few|TRBD2
CASSYSRLAGPYRIKQYF
TGTGCCAGCAGTTACTCGAGACTAGCGGGACCATACCGGATCAAGCAGTACTTC
>TRBJ2-1|TRBV19|many|-
CASSTRVGPGTGNEQFF
TGTGCCAGTAGTACCAGAGTAGGGCCCGGGACTGGCAATGAGCAGTTCTTC
>TRBJ1-3|TRBV3-1|many|-
CASSQERWGNTIYF
TGTGCCAGCAGCCAAGAGAGGTGGGGAAACACCATATATTTT
>TRBJ2-5|TRBV5-8|many|-
CASSLGLGDQPEETQYF
TGTGCCAGCAGCTTGGGATTGGGGGACCAACCGGAGGAGACCCAGTACTTC
>TRBJ2-1|TRBV6-5|few|-
CASSHSRGSNEQFF
TGTGCCAGCAGTCACTCGAGGGGGAGCAATGAGCAGTTCTTC
>TRBJ1-3|TRBV2|many|-
CASSVGAGPGLFAIYF
TGTGCCAGCAGTGTAGGGGCAGGGCCCGGTTTGTTCGCCATATATTTT
>TRBJ2-2|TRBV19|many|-
CASSISGGAGELFF
TGTGCCAGTAGTATATCAGGGGGGGCCGGGGAGCTGTTTTTT
>TRBJ2-5|TRBV7-7|many|-
CASSLGAEETQYF
TGTGCTAGCAGCCTCGGGGCCGAAGAGACCCAGTACTTC
>TRBJ2-7|TRBV12-3/TRBV12-4|many|-
CASSFMQGTYEQYF
TGTGCCAGCAGTTTCATGCAGGGGACGTACGAGCAGTACTTC
>TRBJ1-3|TRBV6-2/TRBV6-3|-|-
CASSFRRQESSGNTIYF
TGTGCCAGCAGTTTTAGAAGGCAGGAGAGCTCTGGAAACACCATATATTTT
>TRBJ2-7|TRBV6-1|many|-
CASNPPGRSGYEQYF
TGTGCCAGCAATCCCCCGGGGCGGTCTGGCTACGAGCAGTACTTC
>TRBJ2-7|TRBV28|few|-
CASNQGHEQYF
TGTGCCAGCAATCAGGGCCACGAGCAGTACTTC
>TRBJ2-7|TRBV2|many|-
CASSRRDGYEQYF
TGTGCCAGCAGCCGACGGGACGGGTACGAGCAGTACTTC
>TRBJ2-3|TRBV20-1|-|TRBD2
CSARDPVGGGGTDTQYF
TGCAGTGCTAGAGATCCTGTGGGCGGGGGGGGCACAGATACGCAGTATTTT
>TRBJ2-3|TRBV15|-|TRBD2
CATSRGSPGLAGVSDTQYF
TGTGCCACCAGCAGAGGGTCCCCGGGACTAGCGGGAGTATCAGATACGCAGTATTTT
>TRBJ1-2|TRBV7-9|-|-
CANSQDSIAANYGHTF
TGTGCCAACAGTCAAGACAGCATCGCCGCTAACTATGGCCACACCTTC
>TRBJ2-3|TRBV7-2|many|TRBD1
CASSRGQGSTDTQYF
TGTGCCAGCAGCAGGGGACAGGGGTCCACAGATACGCAGTATTTT
>TRBJ1-4|TRBV6-1|few|TRBD1
CASSDPGQGTNEKLFF
TGTGCCAGCAGTGACCCGGGACAGGGCACTAATGAAAAACTGTTTTTT
>TRBJ1-5|TRBV6-6|few|TRBD1
CASTPPGQGNQPQHF
TGTGCCAGCACCCCTCCGGGACAGGGGAATCAGCCCCAGCATTTT
>TRBJ1-6|TRBV3-1|many|TRBD1
CASSQATGESSYNSPLHF
TGTGCCAGCAGCCAAGCCACAGGGGAGAGCTCCTATAATTCACCCCTCCACTTT
>TRBJ1-3|TRBV6-6|-|TRBD1
CTSSPGTGRNTIYF
TGTACCAGCAGTCCGGGGACAGGCAGAAACACCATATATTTT
>TRBJ1-2|TRBV19|many|-
CASGEVGSRGYTF
TGTGCCAGTGGGGAGGTTGGATCAAGAGGCTACACCTTC
>TRBJ1-1|TRBV19|-|-
CASSIVQGSKAFF
TGTGCCAGTAGTATTGTACAGGGTTCTAAAGCTTTCTTT
>TRBJ1-6|TRBV5-8|many|-
CASSAGPNNSPLHF
TGTGCCAGCAGCGCCGGACCAAATAATTCACCCCTCCACTTT
>TRBJ1-2|TRBV29-1|-|TRBD1
CSSQDTGGGYGYTF
TGCAGCAGCCAAGACACAGGGGGAGGTTATGGCTACACCTTC
>TRBJ2-1|TRBV7-2|many|-
CASSLQGGAPPAFF
TGTGCCAGCAGCCTACAGGGAGGGGCCCCCCCGGCATTCTTC
>TRBJ2-5|TRBV24-1|many|-
CATSDSGPLADPRTQYF
TGTGCCACCAGTGATTCGGGGCCCCTGGCGGACCCCAGGACCCAGTACTTC
>TRBJ1-2|TRBV10-3|many|-
CAISGQQAYGYTF
TGTGCCATCAGTGGCCAACAGGCATATGGCTACACCTTC
>TRBJ2-7|TRBV7-2|-|TRBD2
CASTLGLAGLTGSEQYF
TGTGCCAGCACCCTAGGACTAGCGGGTTTAACAGGGTCCGAGCAGTACTTC
>TRBJ1-2|TRBV5-6|-|-
CASSRWSGLGYGYTF
TGTGCCAGCAGCCGTTGGAGTGGACTAGGCTATGGCTACACCTTC
>TRBJ2-3|TRBV20-1|many|-
CSARDLWRGGTDTQYF
TGCAGTGCTAGAGATCTCTGGCGGGGAGGCACAGATACGCAGTATTTT
>TRBJ2-1|TRBV7-2|many|TRBD2
CASSPPGLAYNEQFF
TGTGCCAGCAGCCCGCCGGGACTAGCGTACAATGAGCAGTTCTTC
>TRBJ2-7|TRBV20-1|many|TRBD2
CSARPGRLANHEQYF
TGCAGTGCTAGGCCCGGTAGACTAGCTAACCACGAGCAGTACTTC
>TRBJ2-5|TRBV4-1|many|TRBD2
CASSLGLAGGKETQYF
TGCGCCAGCAGCCTGGGACTAGCGGGGGGGAAAGAGACCCAGTACTTC
>TRBJ2-5|TRBV7-2|once|TRBD2
CASSLRLAGETQYF
TGTGCCAGCAGCTTAAGGCTAGCGGGAGAGACCCAGTACTTC